This T cell receptor (beta chain) was sequenced during a study of T cells after posttransplantation cyclophosphamide. Assay used: immunoSEQ multiplex PCR; TCRdb lists only in-frame clones, some missing. The sample gives about 10,000 clones, about four fifths of which show up once; roughly 15% is in the top ten. V was cut by 0 bases and J by 0 bases, with 18 bases left in between. The CDR3 is made up of 19 amino acids. Germline lookup yields CDR1 SGHAT and CDR2 FQNNGV. Cyclophosphamide on days +3 and +4 followed busulfan-fludarabine conditioning and a marrow graft. The chain is built from TRBV11-2 and TRBJ1-3, with a possible D match to TRBD1 (5 bases). This clonotype was obtained from a female patient in her thirties or forties who received an allogeneic stem cell transplant from a related donor, was CMV-positive, and had no GVHD. Some T cells may be transferred from the graft donor. The starting material was PBMCs, obtained roughly 2,000 days after a stem cell transplant with posttransplant cyclophosphamide. The DNA for the CDR3 is TGTGCCAGCAGCTTAGATAGCTGGGCGGGACGGTACTCTGGAAACACCATATATTTT. It specifies CASSLDSWAGRYSGNTIYF.